These 2 T cell receptor beta chains originate from one sample sequenced in a study of shared clonotypes between healthy human individuals (dated by TCRdb to between 2020 and 2021). Library method: the immunoSEQ multiplex PCR assay. TCRdb carries this immuneACCESS record with in-frame sequences only. Its versions omit some clonotypes, under half of them owing to an unresolved V gene in the studies checked, with the rest unexplained. In all, the sample holds approximately 2.1 million clones, and approximately 93% of those were seen once. In total, the top ten clones hold 0.35% to 0.5% of the sample. Sequencing was performed on naive CD4+ T cells from PBMCs. Interpreted using the paper, the cell subset or site label stands for: CD45RA+ positively selected. The receptors here all came from a man between 18 and 35 years old in good health. Some clones in this sample may be carry-over from other donors' samples.

The CDR3 region is CASWTEGPGEQFF. Here the CDR3 DNA reads TGTGCCAGCTGGACTGAAGGGCCCGGTGAGCAGTTCTTC. The chain is built from TRBV28 and TRBJ2-1; possible D gene TRBD2, 5 bases. The CDR3 extends over 13 amino acids. V was pared by 8 bases and J by 9 bases, with 17 bases between. Germline CDR1 MDHEN, CDR2 SYDVKM.

The rearrangement joins TRBV7-2 to TRBJ1-1; 9 bases are shared with TRBD1. The CDR3 length is 14 residues. V lost 5 bases and J lost 6; bases outside the gene matches: 7. The germline gives CDR1 SGHTA, CDR2 FQGNSA. In DNA, the CDR3 is TGTGCCAGCAGCCTACAGGGGGCGGTCCCTGAAGCTTTCTTT. Amino acid sequence: CASSLQGAVPEAFF.